The rows below give T cell receptor beta chains drawn from one sample of a study of shared clonotypes between healthy human individuals. The protocol was immunoSEQ multiplex PCR, while the TCRdb copy is restricted to in-frame clones and leaves out a portion. The sample yields 600,000 to 750,000 clones, roughly 91% seen once. Sequenced input: memory CD8+ T cells from PBMCs. The origin of the receptors is a man aged 18 to 29 in good health. Some clones in this sample may be carry-over from other donors' samples. Both conserved end residues are part of each CDR3. Fields, in order: V gene, clone size, D gene, J gene, CDR3 protein, CDR3 DNA. A D gene is named only where the DNA matches it firmly. Rows may omit the clone size; those that give it use once, few, many or a size class.

V gene: TRBV28
clone size: once
D gene: TRBD2
J gene: TRBJ2-7
CDR3 protein: CASSLLREIYEQYF
CDR3 DNA: TGTGCCAGCAGTTTATTGCGGGAGATCTACGAGCAGTACTTC

V gene: TRBV27
clone size: -
D gene: TRBD1
J gene: TRBJ2-4
CDR3 protein: CASSDTGTGKNIQYF
CDR3 DNA: TGTGCCAGCAGCGACACCGGGACAGGGAAAAACATTCAGTACTTC

V gene: TRBV7-2
clone size: -
D gene: -
J gene: TRBJ1-6
CDR3 protein: CASSLDRASNSPLHF
CDR3 DNA: TGTGCCAGCAGCTTAGACAGGGCATCCAATTCACCCCTCCACTTT

V gene: TRBV15
clone size: -
D gene: TRBD2
J gene: TRBJ2-2
CDR3 protein: CATSGLAGGPNTGELFF
CDR3 DNA: TGTGCCACCAGCGGCCTAGCGGGAGGGCCGAACACCGGGGAGCTGTTTTTT

V gene: TRBV13
clone size: -
D gene: -
J gene: TRBJ1-4
CDR3 protein: CASSFKEKLFF
CDR3 DNA: TGTGCCAGCAGCTTCAAGGAAAAACTGTTTTTT

V gene: TRBV28
clone size: -
D gene: -
J gene: TRBJ2-7
CDR3 protein: CASSSGRLTYEQYF
CDR3 DNA: TGTGCCAGCAGTTCTGGGCGGCTTACCTACGAGCAGTACTTC

V gene: TRBV7-9
clone size: few
D gene: -
J gene: TRBJ1-4
CDR3 protein: CASSLPGEELFF
CDR3 DNA: TGTGCCAGCAGCTTACCTGGCGAGGAACTGTTTTTT

V gene: TRBV25-1
clone size: -
D gene: TRBD2
J gene: TRBJ2-3
CDR3 protein: CASSEFEGGPVGTDTQYF
CDR3 DNA: TGTGCCAGCAGTGAATTCGAGGGAGGGCCTGTGGGCACAGATACGCAGTATTTT

V gene: TRBV5-1
clone size: -
D gene: -
J gene: TRBJ1-2
CDR3 protein: CASSLSPTLGYTF
CDR3 DNA: TGCGCCAGCAGCTTGTCGCCTACCCTGGGCTACACCTTC

V gene: TRBV28
clone size: -
D gene: -
J gene: TRBJ1-5
CDR3 protein: CASSWFRGSQPQHF
CDR3 DNA: TGTGCCAGCAGTTGGTTTAGGGGGAGTCAGCCCCAGCATTTT

V gene: TRBV4-1
clone size: -
D gene: -
J gene: TRBJ2-7
CDR3 protein: CASSLARRNEQYF
CDR3 DNA: TGCGCCAGCAGTCTAGCGAGAAGAAACGAGCAGTACTTC

V gene: TRBV6-4
clone size: -
D gene: -
J gene: TRBJ1-1
CDR3 protein: CASKGGSGTEAFF
CDR3 DNA: TGTGCCAGCAAAGGGGGGTCGGGCACTGAAGCTTTCTTT

V gene: TRBV29-1
clone size: -
D gene: -
J gene: TRBJ2-3
CDR3 protein: CSGRGGRTDTQYF
CDR3 DNA: TGCAGCGGGAGGGGGGGACGAACAGATACGCAGTATTTT

V gene: TRBV28
clone size: -
D gene: TRBD2
J gene: TRBJ2-7
CDR3 protein: CASSWTSGRALYF
CDR3 DNA: TGTGCCAGCAGTTGGACTAGCGGGAGGGCCTTGTACTTC

V gene: TRBV14
clone size: -
D gene: -
J gene: TRBJ2-7
CDR3 protein: CASSPFRSGTYEQYF
CDR3 DNA: TGTGCCAGCAGCCCCTTCAGGTCAGGTACCTACGAGCAGTACTTC

V gene: TRBV11-2
clone size: -
D gene: -
J gene: TRBJ1-1
CDR3 protein: CASSLESATGAFF
CDR3 DNA: TGTGCCAGCAGCTTAGAAAGTGCGACCGGGGCTTTCTTT

V gene: TRBV21-1
clone size: -
D gene: -
J gene: TRBJ1-4
CDR3 protein: CASSESGGAIPEKLFF
CDR3 DNA: TGTGCCAGCAGCGAATCAGGGGGCGCGATACCCGAAAAACTGTTTTTT

V gene: TRBV15
clone size: once
D gene: -
J gene: TRBJ2-1
CDR3 protein: CATAPGGGGLYNEQFF
CDR3 DNA: TGTGCCACCGCTCCCGGAGGAGGGGGGCTCTACAATGAGCAGTTCTTC

V gene: TRBV30
clone size: few
D gene: TRBD1
J gene: TRBJ1-1
CDR3 protein: CAWGHGTGYTEAFF
CDR3 DNA: TGTGCCTGGGGTCACGGGACAGGGTACACTGAAGCTTTCTTT

V gene: TRBV5-6
clone size: once
D gene: -
J gene: TRBJ2-5
CDR3 protein: CASSLDSGAQETQYF
CDR3 DNA: TGTGCCAGCAGCTTGGACTCAGGGGCACAGGAGACCCAGTACTTC

V gene: TRBV10-3
clone size: -
D gene: -
J gene: TRBJ1-2
CDR3 protein: CAISELRGYTF
CDR3 DNA: TGTGCCATCAGTGAGTTACGCGGCTACACCTTC

V gene: TRBV6-5
clone size: -
D gene: -
J gene: TRBJ1-2
CDR3 protein: CASTPGFYNYGYTF
CDR3 DNA: TGTGCCAGTACCCCAGGCTTCTATAACTATGGCTACACCTTC

V gene: TRBV15
clone size: -
D gene: TRBD1
J gene: TRBJ2-7
CDR3 protein: CATRQGYLSYEQYF
CDR3 DNA: TGTGCCACCAGACAGGGGTACCTTTCCTACGAGCAGTACTTC

V gene: TRBV9
clone size: -
D gene: -
J gene: TRBJ1-1
CDR3 protein: CASSRTLGGANTEAFF
CDR3 DNA: TGTGCCAGCAGTCGAACCCTTGGGGGGGCTAACACTGAAGCTTTCTTT

V gene: TRBV28
clone size: -
D gene: -
J gene: TRBJ2-7
CDR3 protein: CASSPFYEQYF
CDR3 DNA: TGTGCCAGCAGTCCGTTCTACGAGCAGTACTTC

V gene: TRBV7-9
clone size: -
D gene: -
J gene: TRBJ2-7
CDR3 protein: CASSLASCRYF
CDR3 DNA: TGTGCCAGCAGCTTAGCGTCGTGCCGGTACTTC

V gene: TRBV7-2
clone size: -
D gene: -
J gene: TRBJ1-5
CDR3 protein: CASSLAVWQPQHF
CDR3 DNA: TGTGCCAGCAGCTTAGCGGTGTGGCAGCCCCAGCATTTT

V gene: TRBV27
clone size: -
D gene: -
J gene: TRBJ2-7
CDR3 protein: CASSFFEGSYEQYF
CDR3 DNA: TGTGCCAGCAGTTTTTTTGAGGGCTCCTACGAGCAGTACTTC

V gene: TRBV9
clone size: -
D gene: -
J gene: TRBJ2-1
CDR3 protein: CASSVDNTYNEQFF
CDR3 DNA: TGTGCCAGCAGCGTAGATAATACTTACAATGAGCAGTTCTTC

V gene: TRBV5-4
clone size: -
D gene: -
J gene: TRBJ2-3
CDR3 protein: CASRWGGGSTDTQYF
CDR3 DNA: TGTGCCAGCAGATGGGGCGGAGGGAGCACAGATACGCAGTATTTT

V gene: TRBV10-3
clone size: -
D gene: -
J gene: TRBJ2-6
CDR3 protein: CAISQVPGLGGANVLTF
CDR3 DNA: TGTGCCATCAGTCAGGTGCCGGGATTGGGTGGGGCCAACGTCCTGACTTTC

V gene: TRBV10-3
clone size: -
D gene: -
J gene: TRBJ2-7
CDR3 protein: CAISGVPSRGTYEQYF
CDR3 DNA: TGTGCCATCAGTGGAGTTCCTAGCAGAGGGACCTACGAGCAGTACTTC

V gene: TRBV25-1
clone size: once
D gene: TRBD1
J gene: TRBJ2-7
CDR3 protein: CASSKTGTVSSYEQYF
CDR3 DNA: TGTGCCAGCAGTAAAACCGGGACAGTGAGCTCCTACGAGCAGTACTTC

V gene: TRBV5-6
clone size: -
D gene: -
J gene: TRBJ1-5
CDR3 protein: CASSTAGNQPQHF
CDR3 DNA: TGTGCCAGCAGCACGGCCGGCAATCAGCCCCAGCATTTT

V gene: TRBV27
clone size: -
D gene: -
J gene: TRBJ2-7
CDR3 protein: CASSLTGDTYEQYF
CDR3 DNA: TGTGCCAGCAGTTTAACAGGAGATACCTACGAGCAGTACTTC

V gene: TRBV5-6
clone size: -
D gene: -
J gene: TRBJ1-2
CDR3 protein: CASSLPGRTGGYTF
CDR3 DNA: TGTGCCAGCAGCTTGCCAGGGAGGACGGGTGGCTACACCTTC

V gene: TRBV27
clone size: -
D gene: TRBD1
J gene: TRBJ1-5
CDR3 protein: CASSTNGRTGAQQPQHF
CDR3 DNA: TGTGCCAGCAGTACTAACGGCCGGACAGGGGCGCAACAGCCCCAGCATTTT

V gene: TRBV27
clone size: -
D gene: TRBD1
J gene: TRBJ1-2
CDR3 protein: CASGSRDRGLYGYTF
CDR3 DNA: TGTGCCAGCGGGTCACGCGACAGGGGTCTCTATGGCTACACCTTC

V gene: TRBV9
clone size: -
D gene: TRBD1
J gene: TRBJ2-1
CDR3 protein: CASSPGGNEQFF
CDR3 DNA: TGTGCCAGCAGCCCAGGGGGTAATGAGCAGTTCTTC

V gene: TRBV27
clone size: once
D gene: -
J gene: TRBJ2-5
CDR3 protein: CASSGARSLQETQYF
CDR3 DNA: TGTGCCAGCAGTGGGGCTCGGAGCCTCCAAGAGACCCAGTACTTC

V gene: TRBV7-9
clone size: -
D gene: TRBD1
J gene: TRBJ2-1
CDR3 protein: CASRLDRVSPSDEQFF
CDR3 DNA: TGTGCCAGCCGGCTGGACAGGGTCAGCCCCAGCGATGAGCAGTTCTTC

V gene: TRBV11-2
clone size: -
D gene: -
J gene: TRBJ2-1
CDR3 protein: CASSPTTVDYNEQFF
CDR3 DNA: TGTGCCAGCAGCCCAACGACAGTGGACTACAATGAGCAGTTCTTC

V gene: TRBV19
clone size: -
D gene: TRBD2
J gene: TRBJ2-7
CDR3 protein: CASSASGNSYEQYF
CDR3 DNA: TGTGCCAGTAGTGCCAGCGGGAATTCCTACGAGCAGTACTTC

V gene: TRBV27
clone size: -
D gene: -
J gene: TRBJ2-3
CDR3 protein: CASSTVPRDPVGTDTQYF
CDR3 DNA: TGTGCCAGCAGTACGGTTCCCAGGGACCCCGTGGGCACAGATACGCAGTATTTT

V gene: TRBV9
clone size: once
D gene: -
J gene: TRBJ1-1
CDR3 protein: CASSVGGDTEAFF
CDR3 DNA: TGTGCCAGCAGCGTAGGTGGCGACACTGAAGCTTTCTTT

V gene: TRBV18
clone size: -
D gene: -
J gene: TRBJ2-7
CDR3 protein: CASSPYSDRPSYEQYF
CDR3 DNA: TGTGCCAGCTCACCCTATTCCGACAGGCCCTCCTACGAGCAGTACTTC

V gene: TRBV27
clone size: -
D gene: -
J gene: TRBJ1-1
CDR3 protein: CASSLSGPGQGGPEAFF
CDR3 DNA: TGTGCCAGCAGTTTATCGGGGCCGGGGCAGGGAGGCCCTGAAGCTTTCTTT

V gene: TRBV27
clone size: once
D gene: TRBD1
J gene: TRBJ2-6
CDR3 protein: CASSTRQGGASGANVLTF
CDR3 DNA: TGTGCCAGCAGTACCCGACAGGGGGGGGCATCTGGGGCCAACGTCCTGACTTTC

V gene: TRBV11-2
clone size: -
D gene: -
J gene: TRBJ1-1
CDR3 protein: CASSYDRPMNTEAFF
CDR3 DNA: TGTGCCAGCAGCTATGACCGGCCTATGAACACTGAAGCTTTCTTT

V gene: TRBV6-5
clone size: -
D gene: TRBD1
J gene: TRBJ2-5
CDR3 protein: CASMRQGFGKTQYF
CDR3 DNA: TGTGCCAGCATGCGACAGGGGTTTGGAAAGACCCAGTACTTC

V gene: TRBV6-6
clone size: once
D gene: -
J gene: TRBJ1-1
CDR3 protein: CASSRERGYTEAFF
CDR3 DNA: TGTGCCAGCAGTCGTGAGAGGGGCTACACTGAAGCTTTCTTT

V gene: TRBV9
clone size: -
D gene: -
J gene: TRBJ1-2
CDR3 protein: CASSLGGGYGYTF
CDR3 DNA: TGTGCCAGCAGCCTGGGAGGAGGCTATGGCTACACCTTC

V gene: TRBV6-6
clone size: -
D gene: -
J gene: TRBJ2-6
CDR3 protein: CASSSPQSSGANVLTF
CDR3 DNA: TGTGCCAGCAGTTCACCACAGAGCTCTGGGGCCAACGTCCTGACTTTC

V gene: TRBV4-3
clone size: -
D gene: TRBD2
J gene: TRBJ2-1
CDR3 protein: CASSQGEGWNEQFF
CDR3 DNA: TGCGCCAGCAGCCAGGGGGAGGGTTGGAATGAGCAGTTCTTC

V gene: TRBV30
clone size: few
D gene: TRBD1
J gene: TRBJ1-4
CDR3 protein: CAWSGRQGIQRKLFF
CDR3 DNA: TGTGCCTGGAGTGGGAGACAGGGAATACAGCGGAAACTGTTTTTT

V gene: TRBV2
clone size: -
D gene: -
J gene: TRBJ2-1
CDR3 protein: CASRPRVAAYNEQFF
CDR3 DNA: TGTGCCAGCAGGCCCAGGGTAGCGGCCTACAATGAGCAGTTCTTC

V gene: TRBV5-1
clone size: -
D gene: -
J gene: TRBJ2-7
CDR3 protein: CASSLEGLGSYEQYF
CDR3 DNA: TGCGCCAGCAGCTTGGAAGGGTTGGGCTCCTACGAGCAGTACTTC

V gene: TRBV6-6
clone size: -
D gene: -
J gene: TRBJ2-1
CDR3 protein: CASSYRNEQFF
CDR3 DNA: TGTGCCAGCAGTTACAGGAATGAGCAGTTCTTC

V gene: TRBV7-2
clone size: -
D gene: -
J gene: TRBJ1-5
CDR3 protein: CASSVSSVYSNQPQHF
CDR3 DNA: TGTGCCAGCAGCGTATCGTCCGTATATAGCAATCAGCCCCAGCATTTT

V gene: TRBV2
clone size: -
D gene: -
J gene: TRBJ2-7
CDR3 protein: CASSSGGPYEQYF
CDR3 DNA: TGTGCCAGCAGTAGTGGGGGCCCCTACGAGCAGTACTTC